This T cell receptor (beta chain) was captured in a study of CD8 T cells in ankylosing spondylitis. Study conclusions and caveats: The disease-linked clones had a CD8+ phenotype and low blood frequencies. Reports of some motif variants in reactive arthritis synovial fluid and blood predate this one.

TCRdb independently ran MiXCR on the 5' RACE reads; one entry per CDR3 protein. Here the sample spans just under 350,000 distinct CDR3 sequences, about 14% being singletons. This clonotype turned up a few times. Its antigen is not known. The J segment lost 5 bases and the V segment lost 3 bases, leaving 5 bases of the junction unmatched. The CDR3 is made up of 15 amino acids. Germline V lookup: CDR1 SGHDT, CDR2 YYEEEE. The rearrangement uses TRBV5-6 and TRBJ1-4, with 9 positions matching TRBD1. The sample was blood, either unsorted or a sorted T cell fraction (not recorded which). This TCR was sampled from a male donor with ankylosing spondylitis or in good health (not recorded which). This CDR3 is CASSSPGTGNEKLFF. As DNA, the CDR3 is TGTGCCAGCAGCTCCCCCGGGACAGGGAATGAAAAACTGTTTTTT. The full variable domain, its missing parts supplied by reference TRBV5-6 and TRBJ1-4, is DAGVTQSPTHLIKTRGQQVTLRCSPKSGHDTVSWYQQALGQGPQFIFQYYEEEERQRGNFPDRFSGHQFPNYSSELNVNALLLGDSALYLCASSSPGTGNEKLFFGSGTQLSVL.